The 7 T cell receptor beta chains in this list originate from one sample, sequenced in a study of shared clonotypes between healthy human individuals. Here immunoSEQ multiplex PCR was the method, and the copy in TCRdb shows in-frame clones only, minus some. The sample holds about 700,000 clones, roughly nine tenths seen once. Cells designated naive CD8 were CD45RO-negative and were positively selected for CCR7, with terminally differentiated effector memory CD45RA+ cells excluded. Sequences were obtained from naive CD8+ T cells sorted from blood. The receptors stem from a man younger than 40 in good health.

Worth noting for this clone: The conserved phenylalanine or tryptophan normally closing the CDR3 is absent here, so this likely arose from a read error. The J gene is TRBJ2-7, the V gene TRBV7-9; D is perhaps TRBD1 (6 bases). Trimming left V 1 base short and J 3 bases short, with 13 bases between. Germline CDR1 is SEHNR and CDR2 is FQNEAQ (reference sequence). The CDR3 has 15 residues. CDR3 DNA sequence: TGTGCCAGCAGCTTAGTCAGGGGAGCCCTCTACGAGCAGTACCTC. Its protein product is CASSLVRGALYEQYL.

The chain has TRBV5-6 and TRBJ1-2; D gene uncertain. The CDR3 extends over 14 amino acids. Germline CDR1 is SGHDT and CDR2 is YYEEEE. The V end lost 0 bases, the J end lost 4 bases, and 10 bases lay between the germline ends. As DNA, the CDR3 is TGTGCCAGCAGCTTGGGGAGTAATACCTATGGCTACACCTTC. Its translation: CASSLGSNTYGYTF.

This CDR3 is CSVPKVGGYTF. The CDR3 DNA reads TGCAGCGTTCCAAAAGTCGGGGGCTACACCTTC. The chain couples TRBV29-1 to TRBJ1-2; D gene unclear. The CDR3 runs to 11 residues. Germline V gene sequence: CDR1 SQVTM, CDR2 ANQGSEA. V was clipped by 5 bases and J by 8 bases, with 12 bases between them.

The chain is built from TRBV15 and TRBJ1-1; D is ambiguous. Germline V lookup: CDR1 LNHNV, CDR2 YYDKDF (reference sequence). Trimming took 6 bases from V and 2 from J, leaving 10 bases between them. This CDR3 region has 13 residues. CDR3 coding DNA: TGTGCCACCAGAATGGAAAGTAACACTGAAGCTTTCTTT. Amino acids: CATRMESNTEAFF.

This clone was seen only a few times. J is TRBJ2-7 and V is TRBV27, with TRBD1 matching over 9 bases. The germline gives CDR1 MNHEY, CDR2 SMNVEV (reference sequence). The V segment lost 11 bases and the J segment 3 bases; nucleotides outside the gene matches: 14. The CDR3 runs to 15 residues. CDR3 DNA: TGTGCCGCTGAGGGTCCGGGACAGGGACGCTACGAGCAGTACTTC. Its protein product is CAAEGPGQGRYEQYF.

The rearrangement uses TRBV9 and TRBJ2-7; TRBD2 matches 8 bases. V lost 1 base, J lost 6 bases, and 9 bases stayed unmatched. Germline-derived CDR1 and CDR2 are SGDLS and YYNGEE. CDR3 length equals 15 residues. The CDR3 sequence: CASSVFGAGASEQYF. CDR3 in DNA: TGTGCCAGCAGCGTATTCGGAGCGGGAGCATCCGAGCAGTACTTC.

The chain employs TRBV11-2 and TRBJ2-4; possible D gene TRBD2, 5 bases. The V gene lost 4 bases and the J gene lost 2 bases, with 15 bases spanning the gap. CDR1 and CDR2 from the germline V gene are SGHAT and FQNNGV. CDR3 length: 16 residues. The CDR3 spells CASSSRPSGTKNIQYF. The DNA of the CDR3 is TGTGCCAGCAGCTCGAGACCGTCCGGGACCAAAAACATTCAGTACTTC.